This is a list of T cell receptor beta chains from one sample in a study of blood T cell repertoires in COVID-19. The assay was immunoSEQ multiplex PCR, and TCRdb's table has in-frame clones only and misses some. This sample has roughly 78,000 clones, with roughly 80% found just once. The sample taken for sequencing was peripheral blood. The receptors derive from a man in his forties or fifties with COVID-19, enrolled during active disease. Both conserved end residues are part of each CDR3. D genes are given only for firm matches. Some rows have no size entry. The others give once, few or many, or a class for an expanded clone.

cdr3_length clone_size j_call v_call d_call cdr3_aa cdr3_nt
13 - TRBJ2-7 TRBV12-3/TRBV12-4 - CASSLADSYEQYF TGTGCCAGCAGTTTAGCGGACAGCTACGAGCAGTACTTC
17 - TRBJ2-1 TRBV9 TRBD2 CASSLRLAASSYNEQFF TGTGCCAGCAGCCTCCGACTAGCGGCTAGCTCCTACAATGAGCAGTTCTTC
14 - TRBJ1-3 TRBV5-1 - CASSPGLSGNTIYF TGCGCCAGCAGCCCCGGACTCTCTGGAAACACCATATATTTT
15 - TRBJ2-7 TRBV7-3 - CASSLEGGGSYEQYF TGTGCCAGCAGCTTGGAAGGGGGAGGGTCCTACGAGCAGTACTTC
17 many TRBJ2-2 TRBV5-1 TRBD1 CASSLNPGQTNTGELFF TGCGCCAGCAGCTTAAACCCGGGACAGACGAACACCGGGGAGCTGTTTTTT
14 - TRBJ2-2 TRBV6-4 TRBD1 CASSDQGDTGELFF TGTGCCAGCAGTGACCAGGGGGACACCGGGGAGCTGTTTTTT
15 - TRBJ2-2 TRBV5-1 TRBD1 CASSFTGGYTGELFF TGCGCCAGCAGCTTCACAGGGGGTTACACCGGGGAGCTGTTTTTT
15 - TRBJ2-7 TRBV9 TRBD2 CASSPGTSGTYEQYF TGTGCCAGCAGCCCAGGGACTAGCGGGACCTACGAGCAGTACTTC
15 - TRBJ2-1 TRBV6-1 TRBD2 CASSETTSGFNEQFF TGTGCCAGCAGTGAAACGACTAGCGGATTCAATGAGCAGTTCTTC
15 - TRBJ1-1 TRBV5-5 TRBD1 CASSLVPQGYTEAFF TGTGCCAGCAGCTTGGTTCCACAGGGGTACACTGAAGCTTTCTTT
13 few TRBJ2-1 TRBV11-2 TRBD2 CASSAGLVDEQFF TGTGCCAGCAGCGCCGGACTAGTAGATGAGCAGTTCTTC
15 - TRBJ2-2 TRBV4-1 - CASRGEGGDAGELFF TGCGCCAGCAGGGGAGAAGGCGGGGACGCCGGGGAGCTGTTTTTT
14 - TRBJ2-7 TRBV18 TRBD2 CASSPNLSGGEQYF TGTGCCAGCTCGCCAAATCTCTCGGGAGGCGAGCAGTACTTC
13 - TRBJ1-5 TRBV6-5 - CASSRYSNQPQHF TGTGCCAGCAGTCGTTATAGCAATCAGCCCCAGCATTTT
17 few TRBJ1-5 TRBV7-9 TRBD1 CASSSVRDRASNQPQHF TGTGCCAGCAGCTCGGTCCGGGACAGGGCCTCCAATCAGCCCCAGCATTTT
13 - TRBJ1-1 TRBV28 - CASRRSGGTEAFF TGTGCCAGCAGACGCTCCGGGGGCACTGAAGCTTTCTTT
14 - TRBJ2-5 TRBV19 TRBD2 CASSIALAGETQYF TGTGCCAGTAGTATAGCCCTAGCGGGGGAGACCCAGTACTTC
14 - TRBJ1-2 TRBV6-5 TRBD1 CASSPQTGVGGYTF TGTGCCAGCAGTCCCCAGACAGGGGTAGGCGGCTACACCTTC
15 once TRBJ2-7 TRBV18 TRBD1 CASSLKTGDTYEQYF TGTGCCAGCTCACTCAAGACAGGGGACACCTACGAGCAGTACTTC
15 - TRBJ2-7 TRBV4-1 TRBD2 CASSQGAGRFDEQYF TGCGCCAGCAGCCAGGGAGCGGGAAGGTTCGACGAGCAGTACTTC
14 once TRBJ2-1 TRBV28 TRBD2 CASSTGGVMNEQFF TGTGCCAGCAGCACCGGGGGGGTGATGAATGAGCAGTTCTTC
18 - TRBJ2-5 TRBV6-1 - CASSVIWGGVRAGETQYF TGTGCCAGCAGTGTTATATGGGGGGGCGTACGTGCTGGGGAGACCCAGTACTTC
15 - TRBJ2-7 TRBV6-1 - CASSEGAGATGEQYF TGTGCCAGCAGTGAGGGGGCGGGGGCAACAGGGGAGCAGTACTTC
13 - TRBJ2-3 TRBV6-2/TRBV6-3 - CASSYSEADTQYF TGTGCCAGCAGTTACTCGGAGGCAGATACGCAGTATTTT
12 - TRBJ2-1 TRBV12-3/TRBV12-4 - CASSLVQSEQFF TGTGCCAGCAGTTTAGTACAGAGTGAGCAGTTCTTC
15 - TRBJ1-6 TRBV3-1/TRBV3-2 - CASSPYMVNNSPLHF TGTGCCAGCAGCCCTTACATGGTCAATAATTCACCCCTCCACTTT
15 - TRBJ2-7 TRBV28 TRBD1 CASSFTRQGAYEQYF TGTGCCAGCAGTTTCACTCGACAGGGAGCCTACGAGCAGTACTTC
11 once TRBJ2-2 TRBV30 - CASERAGELFF TGTGCCTCCGAGCGCGCCGGGGAGCTGTTTTTT
13 - TRBJ2-7 TRBV2 - CASGARDLYEQYF TGTGCCAGCGGGGCCAGGGATTTATACGAGCAGTACTTC
15 few TRBJ1-4 TRBV10-2 - CASSESGGQVEKLFF TGCGCCAGCAGTGAGTCAGGGGGACAAGTTGAAAAACTGTTTTTT
14 - TRBJ2-7 TRBV18 - CASSSPEEEYEQYF TGTGCCAGCTCATCCCCGGAGGAGGAATACGAGCAGTACTTC